This TCR beta chain stems from a study of blood T cell repertoires in COVID-19. Using immunoSEQ multiplex PCR, the repertoire was profiled, and TCRdb retains in-frame clones only, with some absent. The data hold about 310,000 clones, with almost 90% observed a single time. Germline V gene lookup returns CDR1 MDHEN and CDR2 SYDVKM. Trimming stripped 5 bases from V and 7 bases from J, with 15 bases between. This CDR3 comprises 15 residues. The chain links TRBV28 to TRBJ1-6, with no clear D. The origin of this receptor is a woman aged 18 to 35 with acute COVID-19. Sequencing was done on a sample of PBMCs or T cells enriched from blood (not recorded which). DNA for the CDR3: TGTGCCAGCAGTGCAGGCTCATCGGGGAATTCACCCCTCCACTTT. Amino acids: CASSAGSSGNSPLHF.